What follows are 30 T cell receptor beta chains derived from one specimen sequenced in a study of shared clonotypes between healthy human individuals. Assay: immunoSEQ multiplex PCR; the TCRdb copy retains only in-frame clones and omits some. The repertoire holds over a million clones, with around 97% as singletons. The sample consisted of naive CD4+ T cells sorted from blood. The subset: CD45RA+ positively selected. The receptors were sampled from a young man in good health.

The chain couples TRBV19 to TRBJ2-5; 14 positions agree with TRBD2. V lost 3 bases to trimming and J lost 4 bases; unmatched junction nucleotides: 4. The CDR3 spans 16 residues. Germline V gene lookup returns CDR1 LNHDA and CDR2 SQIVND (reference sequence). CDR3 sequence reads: CASSIRGTSGRETQYF. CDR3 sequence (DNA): TGTGCCAGTAGTATCCGAGGGACTAGCGGGAGAGAGACCCAGTACTTC. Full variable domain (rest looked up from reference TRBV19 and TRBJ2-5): DGGITQSPKYLFRKEGQNVTLSCEQNLNHDAMYWYRQDPGQGLRLIYYSQIVNDFQKGDIAEGYSVSREKKESFPLTVTSAQKNPTAFYLCASSIRGTSGRETQYFGPGTRLLVL.

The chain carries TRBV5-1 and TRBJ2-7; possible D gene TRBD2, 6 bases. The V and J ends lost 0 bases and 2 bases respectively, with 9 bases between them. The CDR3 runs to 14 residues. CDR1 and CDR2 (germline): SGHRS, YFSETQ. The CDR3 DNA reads TGCGCCAGCAGCTTGGAGGGGACTCCCTACGAGCAGTACTTC. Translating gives CASSLEGTPYEQYF.

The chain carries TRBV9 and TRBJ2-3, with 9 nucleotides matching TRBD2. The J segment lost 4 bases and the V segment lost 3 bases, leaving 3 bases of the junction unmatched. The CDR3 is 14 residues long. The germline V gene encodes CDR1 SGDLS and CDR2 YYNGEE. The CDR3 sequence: CASSAGTSPDTQYF. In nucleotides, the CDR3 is TGTGCCAGCAGCGCCGGGACTAGCCCAGATACGCAGTATTTT.

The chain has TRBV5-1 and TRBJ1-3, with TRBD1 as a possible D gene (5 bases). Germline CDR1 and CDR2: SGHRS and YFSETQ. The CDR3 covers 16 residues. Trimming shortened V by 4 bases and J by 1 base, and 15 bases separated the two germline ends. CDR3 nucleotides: TGCGCCAGCAGCCCGGATGGGGGTACTTCTGGAAACACCATATATTTT. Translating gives CASSPDGGTSGNTIYF.

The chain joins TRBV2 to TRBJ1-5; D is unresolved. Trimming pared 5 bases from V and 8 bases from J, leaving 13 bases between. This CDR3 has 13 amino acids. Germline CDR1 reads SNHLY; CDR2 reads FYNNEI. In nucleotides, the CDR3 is TGTGCCAGCAGTCAATTCGAACTTGAGCCCCAGCATTTT. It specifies CASSQFELEPQHF.

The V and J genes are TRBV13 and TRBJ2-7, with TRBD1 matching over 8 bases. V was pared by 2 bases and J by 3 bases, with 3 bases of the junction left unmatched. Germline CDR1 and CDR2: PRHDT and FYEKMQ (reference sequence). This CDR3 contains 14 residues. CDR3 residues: CASSLQGASYEQYF. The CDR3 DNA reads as TGTGCCAGCAGCTTACAGGGGGCTAGCTACGAGCAGTACTTC.

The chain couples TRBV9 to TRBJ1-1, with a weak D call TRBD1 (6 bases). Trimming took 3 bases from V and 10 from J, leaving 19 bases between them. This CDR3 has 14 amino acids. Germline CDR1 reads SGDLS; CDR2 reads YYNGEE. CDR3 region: CASSGGTKGVRAFF. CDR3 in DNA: TGTGCCAGCAGCGGAGGCACGAAGGGGGTACGAGCTTTCTTT.

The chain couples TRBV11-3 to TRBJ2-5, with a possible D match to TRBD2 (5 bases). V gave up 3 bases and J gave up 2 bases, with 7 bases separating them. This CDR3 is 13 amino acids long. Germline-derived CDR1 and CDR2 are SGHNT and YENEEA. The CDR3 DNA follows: TGTGCCAGCAGCTTCGGAGGTCAAGAGACCCAGTACTTC. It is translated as CASSFGGQETQYF.

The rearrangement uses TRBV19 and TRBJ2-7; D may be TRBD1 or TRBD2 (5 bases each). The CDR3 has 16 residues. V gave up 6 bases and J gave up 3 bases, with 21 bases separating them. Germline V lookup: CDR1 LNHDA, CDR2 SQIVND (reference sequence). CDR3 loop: CASSKPGPRGVYEQYF. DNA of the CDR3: TGTGCCAGTAGCAAACCCGGGCCGAGAGGGGTCTACGAGCAGTACTTC.

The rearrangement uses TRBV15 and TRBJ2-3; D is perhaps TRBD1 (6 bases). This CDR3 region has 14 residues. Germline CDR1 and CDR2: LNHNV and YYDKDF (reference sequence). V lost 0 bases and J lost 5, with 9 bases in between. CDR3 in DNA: TGTGCCACCAGCAGAGATCCAGGGGAAGATACGCAGTATTTT. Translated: CATSRDPGEDTQYF.

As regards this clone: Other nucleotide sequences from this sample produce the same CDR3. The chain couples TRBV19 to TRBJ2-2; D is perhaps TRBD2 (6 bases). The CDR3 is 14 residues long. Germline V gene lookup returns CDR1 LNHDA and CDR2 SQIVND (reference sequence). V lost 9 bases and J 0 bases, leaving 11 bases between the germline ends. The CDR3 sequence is CASNRGTNTGELFF. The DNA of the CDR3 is TGTGCCAGCAACCGCGGGACGAACACCGGGGAGCTGTTTTTT.

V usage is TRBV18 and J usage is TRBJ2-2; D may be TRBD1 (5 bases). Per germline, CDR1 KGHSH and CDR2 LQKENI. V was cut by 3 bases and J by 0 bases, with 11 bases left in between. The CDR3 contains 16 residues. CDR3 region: CASSPGLSTNTGELFF. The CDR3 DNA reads TGTGCCAGCTCACCGGGGCTCAGCACGAACACCGGGGAGCTGTTTTTT.

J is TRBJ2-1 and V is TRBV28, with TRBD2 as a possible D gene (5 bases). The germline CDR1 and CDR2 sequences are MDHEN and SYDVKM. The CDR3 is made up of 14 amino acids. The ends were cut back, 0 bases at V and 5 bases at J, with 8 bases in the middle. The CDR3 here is CASSLWSGDNEQFF. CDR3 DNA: TGTGCCAGCAGTTTATGGTCCGGGGACAATGAGCAGTTCTTC. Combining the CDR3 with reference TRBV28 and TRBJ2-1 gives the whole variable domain DVKVTQSSRYLVKRTGEKVFLECVQDMDHENMFWYRQDPGLGLRLIYFSYDVKMKEKGDIPEGYSVSREKKERFSLILESASTNQTSMYLCASSLWSGDNEQFFGPGTRLTVL.

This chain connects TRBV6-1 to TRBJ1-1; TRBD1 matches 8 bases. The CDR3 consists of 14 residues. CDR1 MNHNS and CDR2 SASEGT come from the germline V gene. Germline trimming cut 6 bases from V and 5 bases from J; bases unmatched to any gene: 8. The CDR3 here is CASRRQGTRTEAFF. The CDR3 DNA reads TGTGCCAGCAGACGACAGGGGACCAGGACTGAAGCTTTCTTT.

CDR3 loop: CASSFSGTGEGEKLFF. CDR3 DNA: TGCGCCAGCAGCTTCTCAGGGACAGGGGAGGGGGAAAAACTGTTTTTT. The chain recombines TRBV5-1 with TRBJ1-4; 10 bases fit TRBD1. This CDR3 has 16 residues. CDR1 SGHRS and CDR2 YFSETQ come from the germline V gene. The V gene end was trimmed by 2 bases and the J gene end by 8 bases; junction bases not matched to a gene: 9.

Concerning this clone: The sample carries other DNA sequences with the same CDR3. CDR3 protein: CASSVVSGNTGELFF. DNA for the CDR3: TGTGCCAGCAGCGTAGTGAGCGGGAACACCGGGGAGCTGTTTTTT. The gene calls are TRBV9 and TRBJ2-2, with D maybe TRBD2 (5 bases). V was trimmed by 0 bases and J by 1 base, leaving 7 bases between them. This CDR3 is built from 15 residues. Germline V gene lookup returns CDR1 SGDLS and CDR2 YYNGEE.

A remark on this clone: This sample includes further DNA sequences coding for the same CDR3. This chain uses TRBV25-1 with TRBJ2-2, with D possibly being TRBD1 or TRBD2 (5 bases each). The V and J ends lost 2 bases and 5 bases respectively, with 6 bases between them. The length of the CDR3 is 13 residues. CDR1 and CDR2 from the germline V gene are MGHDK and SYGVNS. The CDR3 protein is CASSEGGTGELFF. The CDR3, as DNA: TGTGCCAGCAGTGAAGGGGGAACCGGGGAGCTGTTTTTT.

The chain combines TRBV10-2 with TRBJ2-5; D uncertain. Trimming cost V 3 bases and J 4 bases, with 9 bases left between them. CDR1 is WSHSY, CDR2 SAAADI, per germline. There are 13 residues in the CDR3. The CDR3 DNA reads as TGCGCCAGCAGTGACGGAGTACCAGAGACCCAGTACTTC. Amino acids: CASSDGVPETQYF.

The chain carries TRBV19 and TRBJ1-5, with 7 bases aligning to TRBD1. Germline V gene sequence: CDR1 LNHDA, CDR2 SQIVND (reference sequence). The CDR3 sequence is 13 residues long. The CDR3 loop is CRCDGQVNQPQHF. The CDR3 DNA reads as TGTCGATGCGACGGACAGGTCAATCAGCCCCAGCATTTT.

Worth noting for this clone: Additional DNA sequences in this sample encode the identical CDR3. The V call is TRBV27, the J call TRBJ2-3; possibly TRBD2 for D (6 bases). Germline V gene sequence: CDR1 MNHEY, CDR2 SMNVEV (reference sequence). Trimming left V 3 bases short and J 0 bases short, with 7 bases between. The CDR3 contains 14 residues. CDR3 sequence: CASSLGGSTDTQYF. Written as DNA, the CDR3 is TGTGCCAGCAGTTTGGGGGGTAGCACAGATACGCAGTATTTT.

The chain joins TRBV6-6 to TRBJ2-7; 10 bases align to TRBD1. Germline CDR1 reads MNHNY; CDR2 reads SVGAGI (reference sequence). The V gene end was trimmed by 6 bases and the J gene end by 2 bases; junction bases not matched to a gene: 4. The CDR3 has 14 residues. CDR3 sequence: CASRIGQGAYEQYF. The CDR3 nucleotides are TGTGCCAGCAGAATCGGACAGGGGGCCTACGAGCAGTACTTC.

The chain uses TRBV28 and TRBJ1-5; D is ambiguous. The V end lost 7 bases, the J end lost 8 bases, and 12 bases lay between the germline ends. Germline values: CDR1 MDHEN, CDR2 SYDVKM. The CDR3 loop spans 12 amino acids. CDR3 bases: TGTGCCAGCAAACAAGGACTTAAGCCCCAGCATTTT. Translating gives CASKQGLKPQHF. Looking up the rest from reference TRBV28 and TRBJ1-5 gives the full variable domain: DVKVTQSSRYLVKRTGEKVFLECVQDMDHENMFWYRQDPGLGLRLIYFSYDVKMKEKGDIPEGYSVSREKKERFSLILESASTNQTSMYLCASKQGLKPQHFGDGTRLSIL.

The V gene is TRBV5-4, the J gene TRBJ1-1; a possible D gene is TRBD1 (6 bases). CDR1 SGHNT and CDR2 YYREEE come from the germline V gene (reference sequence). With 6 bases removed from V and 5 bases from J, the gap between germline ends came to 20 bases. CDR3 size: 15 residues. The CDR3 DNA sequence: TGTGCCAGCAACGTAGGGGGTCTCCTGGGAACTGAAGCTTTCTTT. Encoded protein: CASNVGGLLGTEAFF.

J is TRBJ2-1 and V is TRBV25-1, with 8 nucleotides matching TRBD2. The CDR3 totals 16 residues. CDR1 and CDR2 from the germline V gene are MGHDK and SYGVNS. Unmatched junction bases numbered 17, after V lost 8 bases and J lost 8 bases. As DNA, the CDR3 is TGTGCCAGCTCGCGAGGGGGGAGCGGGAGTAACTATGAGCAGTTCTTC. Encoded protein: CASSRGGSGSNYEQFF.

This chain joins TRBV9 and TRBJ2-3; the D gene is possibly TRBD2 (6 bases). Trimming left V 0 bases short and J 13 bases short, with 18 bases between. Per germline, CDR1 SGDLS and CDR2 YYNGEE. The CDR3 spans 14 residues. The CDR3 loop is CASSVEVGSGLKYF. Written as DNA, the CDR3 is TGTGCCAGCAGCGTAGAAGTAGGGAGCGGGTTAAAGTATTTT.

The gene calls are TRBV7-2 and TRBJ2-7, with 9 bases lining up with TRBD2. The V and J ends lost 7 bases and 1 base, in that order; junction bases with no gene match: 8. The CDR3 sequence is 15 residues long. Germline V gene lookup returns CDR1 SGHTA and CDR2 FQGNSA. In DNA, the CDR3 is TGTGCCAGCACAGGTAGCGGGAGTGGGTCCTACGAGCAGTACTTC. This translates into CASTGSGSGSYEQYF.

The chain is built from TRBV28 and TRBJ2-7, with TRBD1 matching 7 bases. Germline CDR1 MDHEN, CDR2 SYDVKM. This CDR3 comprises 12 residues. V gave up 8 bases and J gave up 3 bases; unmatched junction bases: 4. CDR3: CASRGQVYEQYF. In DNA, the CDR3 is TGTGCCAGCCGAGGACAGGTCTACGAGCAGTACTTC. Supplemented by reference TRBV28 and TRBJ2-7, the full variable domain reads DVKVTQSSRYLVKRTGEKVFLECVQDMDHENMFWYRQDPGLGLRLIYFSYDVKMKEKGDIPEGYSVSREKKERFSLILESASTNQTSMYLCASRGQVYEQYFGPGTRLTVT.

The CDR3 bases are TGTGCCAGCAGCTTGGTGGCCTCCCCCGGGGTCCGGCCCCAGCATTTT. This encodes CASSLVASPGVRPQHF. The chain uses TRBV5-5 and TRBJ1-5; D remains unclear. This CDR3 contains 16 residues. CDR1 is SGHKS and CDR2 is YYEKEE in the germline V gene (reference sequence). V gave up 0 bases and J gave up 9 bases, with 19 bases separating them. The full variable domain, rest sourced from reference TRBV5-5 and TRBJ1-5, is DAGVTQSPTHLIKTRGQQVTLRCSPISGHKSVSWYQQVLGQGPQFIFQYYEKEERGRGNFPDRFSARQFPNYSSELNVNALLLGDSALYLCASSLVASPGVRPQHFGDGTRLSIL.

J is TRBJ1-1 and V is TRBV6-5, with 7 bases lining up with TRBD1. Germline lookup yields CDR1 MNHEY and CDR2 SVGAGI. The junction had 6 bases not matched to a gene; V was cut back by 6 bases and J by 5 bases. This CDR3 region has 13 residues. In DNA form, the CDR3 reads TGTGCCAGCAGGATTGACAGGGATACTGAAGCTTTCTTT. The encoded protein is CASRIDRDTEAFF.

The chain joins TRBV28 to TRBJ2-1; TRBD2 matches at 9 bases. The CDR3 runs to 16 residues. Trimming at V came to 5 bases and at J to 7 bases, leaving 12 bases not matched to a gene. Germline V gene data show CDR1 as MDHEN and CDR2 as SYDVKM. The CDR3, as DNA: TGTGCCAGCAGTCCCGAAATAGCGGGAGTTAAGAATGAGCAGTTCTTC. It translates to CASSPEIAGVKNEQFF.